This passage covers 16 T cell receptor beta chains from one sample sequenced in a study of response to subunit inactivated influenza vaccine. MiXCR, applied by TCRdb to the RT-PCR reads, yields one record per CDR3 protein. The sample yields about 500,000 distinct CDR3 sequences, approximately 15% seen once. Material: CD4+ T cells sorted from PBMCs, obtained around 25 months after vaccination. These receptors were collected from a man in his fifties or sixties who received an inactivated influenza vaccine.

This clonotype was observed a few times. CDR3 nucleotide sequence: TGTGCCAGCAGTGCTCCCCCCACCGAAGCTTTCTTT. Protein sequence: CASSAPPTEAFF. This sequence joins TRBV6-6 and TRBJ1-1, with no clear D. The CDR3 contains 12 residues. Trimming took off 5 bases at V and 8 bases at J, with 12 bases between the two ends. The germline V gene has CDR1 MNHNY and CDR2 SVGAGI (reference sequence).

Regarding this clonotype: Its ends do not fully match the called genes, so a read error is possible. The V call is TRBV7-3, the J call TRBJ2-1; no definite D call. Germline V gene lookup returns CDR1 SGHTA and CDR2 FQGTGA. The CDR3 is made up of 12 amino acids. CDR3 sequence reads: CASSQNYNERFF. As DNA, the CDR3 is TGTGCCAGCAGCCAGAACTACAATGAGCGGTTCTTC.

There are many counts of this clonotype. The V call is TRBV12-3 or TRBV12-4, the J call TRBJ1-1; no definite D call. The V gene lost 6 bases and the J gene lost 2 bases, with 10 bases spanning the gap. This CDR3 has 13 amino acids. CDR3 region: CASRTQRNTEAFF. DNA for the CDR3: TGTGCCAGCAGAACTCAAAGAAACACTGAAGCTTTCTTT.

This clonotype was recorded a few times. V gene TRBV7-9 combines with J gene TRBJ2-7; no clear D. This CDR3 region has 15 residues. The germline V gene has CDR1 SEHNR and CDR2 FQNEAQ (reference sequence). Trimming shortened V by 1 base and J by 3 bases, and 13 bases separated the two germline ends. CDR3 sequence reads: CASSLEGGRRYEQYF. The CDR3 coding sequence is TGTGCCAGCAGCTTAGAAGGCGGCAGACGCTACGAGCAGTACTTC.

This clonotype turned up a few times. The chain carries TRBV10-3 and TRBJ2-7, with 9 bases identical to TRBD1. The CDR3 is 15 amino acids. Losses at the gene ends were 4 bases for V and 3 bases for J; bases not matched to a gene: 7. Per germline, CDR1 ENHRY and CDR2 SYGVKD. The CDR3 bases are TGTGCCATCAGTGGGGCGGGACAGGGTTACTACGAGCAGTACTTC. Its translation is CAISGAGQGYYEQYF.

Many counts were recorded for this clonotype. V and J are TRBV5-6 and TRBJ1-2; maybe TRBD1 (5 bases). The CDR3 is 14 residues long. Germline lookup yields CDR1 SGHDT and CDR2 YYEEEE. V lost 3 bases and J 8 bases, leaving 17 bases between the germline ends. This CDR3 reads CASSSGFRGNGYTF. The CDR3 nucleotides read TGTGCCAGCAGCTCCGGCTTTCGGGGGAACGGCTACACCTTC. Full variable domain (remainder filled in from reference TRBV5-6 and TRBJ1-2): DAGVTQSPTHLIKTRGQQVTLRCSPKSGHDTVSWYQQALGQGPQFIFQYYEEEERQRGNFPDRFSGHQFPNYSSELNVNALLLGDSALYLCASSSGFRGNGYTFGSGTRLTVV.

This clonotype was observed a few times. The rearrangement joins TRBV15 to TRBJ2-5; TRBD2 might be the D (6 bases). Between the trimmed V and J ends, which lost 3 bases and 2 bases, there was a span of 19 bases. The germline CDR1 and CDR2 sequences are LNHNV and YYDKDF (reference sequence). The CDR3 length is 17 residues. The CDR3 here is CATSRDPGLARQETQYF. DNA of the CDR3: TGTGCCACCAGCAGGGATCCTGGGCTAGCGCGACAAGAGACCCAGTACTTC.

V and J are TRBV20-1 and TRBJ2-7; 14 bases are shared with TRBD2. Trimming removed 6 bases from V and 3 bases from J; junction bases left unmatched: 10. This CDR3 is 16 amino acids long. CDR1 is DFQATT, CDR2 SNEGSKA, per germline (reference sequence). This CDR3 reads CSASGLAGVGGYEQYF. The CDR3 DNA sequence: TGCAGTGCCTCGGGACTAGCGGGAGTAGGGGGCTACGAGCAGTACTTC.

The sample holds many counts of this clonotype. J is TRBJ2-1 and V is TRBV19; 8 bases line up with TRBD2. The germline V gene has CDR1 LNHDA and CDR2 SQIVND (reference sequence). The ends lost 1 base at V and 9 bases at J; junction bases unmatched: 11. The CDR3 totals 16 residues. The CDR3 spells CASSIGSGLGLVEQFF. CDR3 in DNA: TGTGCCAGTAGTATAGGGTCGGGACTAGGATTGGTTGAGCAGTTCTTC.

The chain uses TRBV6-2 or TRBV6-3 and TRBJ2-7; 7 bases fit TRBD1. The CDR3 spans 13 residues. The V segment lost 10 bases and the J segment 2 bases; nucleotides outside the gene matches: 8. Germline CDR1 and CDR2: MNHEY and SVGEGT. Here the CDR3 DNA reads TGTGCCATCCCCCGGGACAGAGCCTACGAGCAGTACTTC. It specifies CAIPRDRAYEQYF.

This rearrangement joins TRBV7-2 to TRBJ2-1; 7 positions match TRBD2. V lost 2 bases and J lost 8; bases outside the gene matches: 15. The CDR3 contains 17 residues. Germline V gene sequence: CDR1 SGHTA, CDR2 FQGNSA. Here the CDR3 DNA reads TGTGCCAGCAGCTTATCGCACCGGACTAGGATTAGACATGAGCAGTTCTTC. It translates to CASSLSHRTRIRHEQFF.

In its sample, this clonotype was seen many times. The rearrangement links TRBV12-3 or TRBV12-4 to TRBJ2-4; D is unclear. V was clipped by 6 bases and J by 4 bases, with 19 bases between them. The CDR3 is 16 residues long. The CDR3, as DNA: TGTGCCAGCAGGAACCGACGGACGGACCGAAAAAACATTCAGTACTTC. It specifies CASRNRRTDRKNIQYF.

This clonotype was seen at least ten times. The gene calls are TRBV7-9 and TRBJ2-3; TRBD2 matches at 15 bases. This CDR3 has 16 amino acids. The trim removed 5 bases at V and 4 bases at J, leaving 4 bases unmatched. Looked up from germline, CDR1 is SEHNR and CDR2 is FQNEAQ (reference sequence). The CDR3 reads CASSPWTSGGADTQYF. The CDR3 bases are TGTGCCAGCAGCCCGTGGACTAGCGGGGGGGCAGATACGCAGTATTTT.

The sample holds a few counts of this clonotype. This chain links TRBV20-1 with TRBJ2-1; 12 bases are shared with TRBD2. CDR3 length: 17 amino acids. CDR1 and CDR2 (germline): DFQATT, SNEGSKA (reference sequence). V dropped 1 base and J dropped 9; count of bases not matched to a gene: 13. The CDR3 region has the DNA TGCAGTGCTAGAGCCTTACTAGCGGGAGGCCGACTGGCTGAGCAGTTCTTC. Amino acid sequence: CSARALLAGGRLAEQFF.

This chain connects TRBV7-2 to TRBJ1-6; D remains unclear. This CDR3 comprises 12 residues. The ends were cut back, 5 bases at V and 12 bases at J, with 11 bases in the middle. Germline CDR1 reads SGHTA; CDR2 reads FQGNSA. CDR3 DNA: TGTGCCAGCAGCCTCATGGGGATACCCCTCCACTTT. Protein product: CASSLMGIPLHF.

This clonotype occurred a few times. The chain recombines TRBV29-1 with TRBJ2-3; a possible D gene is TRBD2 (6 bases). This CDR3 has 13 amino acids. Trimming stripped 4 bases from V and 3 bases from J, with 11 bases between. Germline V lookup: CDR1 SQVTM, CDR2 ANQGSEA. CDR3 region: CSVARTTTDTQYF. CDR3 sequence (DNA): TGCAGCGTTGCCCGGACTACTACAGATACGCAGTATTTT.